The 12 T cell receptor beta chains listed next were all sequenced from one sample in a study of read filtering for tumor transcriptome and immune sequencing. Molecular barcoded adaptors covering alpha/delta and beta/gamma chains were used on roughly 370 ng RNA. TCRdb ran MiXCR on the reads and lists one entry per CDR3 protein. In the table there are roughly 56,000 distinct CDR3 sequences, 15% to 25% of which are singletons. Sequencing was done on a sample of a population of CD138-negative cells sorted from bone marrow. The receptors shown here come from a donor aged 40 or over with multiple myeloma.

The table lists this clonotype with many counts. V and J are TRBV11-2 and TRBJ1-1, with TRBD1 as a possible D gene (5 bases). Germline CDR1 is SGHAT and CDR2 is FQNNGV. The V and J ends lost 4 bases and 2 bases respectively, with 8 bases between them. This CDR3 has 13 amino acids. In nucleotides, the CDR3 is TGTGCCAGCAGCTCAGACAGAAACACTGAAGCTTTCTTT. This gives the protein CASSSDRNTEAFF. Drawing the rest from reference TRBV11-2 and TRBJ1-1, the complete variable domain is EAGVAQSPRYKIIEKRQSVAFWCNPISGHATLYWYQQILGQGPKLLIQFQNNGVVDDSQLPKDRFSAERLKGVDSTLKIQPAKLEDSAVYLCASSSDRNTEAFFGQGTRLTVV.

This clonotype was observed at least ten times. The chain recombines TRBV11-1 with TRBJ2-5; no definite D call. The CDR3 has 13 amino acids. Trimming left V 3 bases short and J 2 bases short, with 7 bases between. Germline CDR1 SGHAT, CDR2 FQDESV (reference sequence). The CDR3: CASSFGYQETQYF. CDR3 DNA sequence: TGTGCCAGCAGCTTCGGCTATCAAGAGACCCAGTACTTC.

V usage is TRBV10-3 and J usage is TRBJ2-3; TRBD2 matches 7 bases. The CDR3 length is 15 residues. Per the germline V gene, CDR1 is ENHRY and CDR2 is SYGVKD. V gave up 6 bases and J gave up 0 bases; unmatched junction bases: 6. The CDR3 DNA is TGTGCCATCAGCGATAGCGGGTCTAGCACAGATACGCAGTATTTT. It yields the protein CAISDSGSSTDTQYF.

A word on this clonotype: A much larger clone is a single base away; this may be a read error. The V and J genes are TRBV12-1 and TRBJ2-7; the table's D call TRBD2 went unverified against the DNA. TRBV12-1 is designated a pseudogene. The CDR3 runs to 15 residues. The CDR3 nucleotides are TGTGCCTGCACCCCCGGACCGCTAGTTCGCTACGAGCAGTACTTC. The encoded protein is CACTPGPLVRYEQYF.

This clonotype was detected many times. The V call is TRBV28, the J call TRBJ2-1; maybe TRBD1 (5 bases). The V end was cut by 6 bases, the J end by 11 bases, with 11 bases between. CDR3 length equals 11 residues. The germline V gene has CDR1 MDHEN and CDR2 SYDVKM. Written as DNA, the CDR3 is TGTGCCAGCAGCTCCGAGGACAAGCAGTTCTTC. Translation gives CASSSEDKQFF.

This clonotype was detected ten times or more. The chain links TRBV7-3 to TRBJ2-1; possible D gene TRBD2, 7 bases. V gave up 4 bases and J gave up 8 bases, with 9 bases separating them. This CDR3 spans 12 amino acids. Looked up from germline, CDR1 is SGHTA and CDR2 is FQGTGA. CDR3 sequence: CASSSGGDEQFF. CDR3 DNA sequence: TGTGCCAGCAGCTCGGGGGGCGATGAGCAGTTCTTC.

This clonotype was picked up many times. V usage is TRBV7-8 and J usage is TRBJ2-1; 7 bases agree with TRBD1. V lost 5 bases to trimming and J lost 5 bases; unmatched junction nucleotides: 12. The CDR3 loop spans 16 amino acids. CDR1 SGHVS and CDR2 FQNEAQ come from the germline V gene. The DNA of the CDR3 is TGTGCCAGCAGCACAATCAGAGGGGGCCGAGACAATGAGCAGTTCTTC. It specifies CASSTIRGGRDNEQFF.

This clonotype was recorded at least ten times. This chain joins TRBV20-1 and TRBJ2-2, with D possibly TRBD2 on 7 matching bases. The CDR3 is 13 amino acids. Trimming pared 4 bases from V and 6 bases from J, leaving 12 bases between. Germline CDR1 DFQATT, CDR2 SNEGSKA (reference sequence). CDR3 amino acids: CSAIKGGAGELFF. CDR3 in DNA: TGCAGTGCTATTAAGGGGGGGGCCGGGGAGCTGTTTTTT.

This clonotype showed up many times. The rearrangement links TRBV4-2 to TRBJ2-2; 8 nucleotides line up with TRBD1. The CDR3 has 15 amino acids. Germline V gene sequence: CDR1 LGHNA, CDR2 YNFKEQ. The V segment lost 3 bases and the J segment 4 bases; nucleotides outside the gene matches: 4. The CDR3 DNA follows: TGTGCCAGCAGCCATGGACAGGGAAGCACCGGGGAGCTGTTTTTT. Translation: CASSHGQGSTGELFF.

There are many counts of this clonotype. The V and J genes are TRBV10-3 and TRBJ2-7; D possibly matches TRBD1 or TRBD2 (5 bases each). The CDR3 extends over 11 amino acids. Per the germline V gene, CDR1 is ENHRY and CDR2 is SYGVKD. V gave up 2 bases and J gave up 6 bases, with 5 bases separating them. The CDR3 sequence is CAISEGGEQYF. In nucleotides, the CDR3 is TGTGCCATCAGTGAGGGGGGCGAGCAGTACTTC.

Within the sample, this clonotype is medium-sized. The rearrangement links TRBV20-1 to TRBJ2-7, with D perhaps matching TRBD1 (5 bases). Germline lookup yields CDR1 DFQATT and CDR2 SNEGSKA (reference sequence). Trimming took off 6 bases at V and 2 bases at J, with 11 bases between the two ends. The CDR3 contains 12 residues. DNA of the CDR3: TGCAGTGCCCGACAGAGAACCTACGAGCAGTACTTC. Its protein is CSARQRTYEQYF.

This clonotype came up many times. This rearrangement joins TRBV5-1 to TRBJ2-5, with D tentatively TRBD2 (5 bases). Germline CDR1 reads SGHRS; CDR2 reads YFSETQ. V was clipped by 3 bases and J by 1 base, with 16 bases between them. This CDR3 has 16 residues. The CDR3 region has the DNA TGCGCCAGCAGCTACGGAGGTCAGGTCTCCCAAGAGACCCAGTACTTC. This encodes CASSYGGQVSQETQYF.